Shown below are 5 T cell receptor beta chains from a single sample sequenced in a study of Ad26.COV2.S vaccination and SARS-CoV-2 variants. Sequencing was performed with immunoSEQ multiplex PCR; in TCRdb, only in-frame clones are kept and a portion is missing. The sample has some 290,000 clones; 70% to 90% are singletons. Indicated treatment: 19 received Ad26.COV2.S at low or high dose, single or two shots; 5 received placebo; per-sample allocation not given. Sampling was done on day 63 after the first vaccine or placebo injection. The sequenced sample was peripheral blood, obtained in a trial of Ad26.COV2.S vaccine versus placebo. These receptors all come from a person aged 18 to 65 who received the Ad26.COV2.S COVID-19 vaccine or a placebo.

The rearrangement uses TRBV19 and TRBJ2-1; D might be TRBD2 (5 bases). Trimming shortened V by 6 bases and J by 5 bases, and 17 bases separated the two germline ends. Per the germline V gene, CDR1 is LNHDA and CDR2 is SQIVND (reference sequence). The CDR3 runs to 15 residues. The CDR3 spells CASSVAHTINNEQFF. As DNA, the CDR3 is TGTGCCAGTAGCGTAGCGCACACTATAAACAATGAGCAGTTCTTC.

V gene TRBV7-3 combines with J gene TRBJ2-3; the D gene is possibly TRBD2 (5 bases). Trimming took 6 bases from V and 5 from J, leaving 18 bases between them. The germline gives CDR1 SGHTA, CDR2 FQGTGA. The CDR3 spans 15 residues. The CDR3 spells CASSPGLGVGDTQYF. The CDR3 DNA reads TGTGCCAGCAGTCCCGGACTCGGGGTCGGAGATACGCAGTATTTT.

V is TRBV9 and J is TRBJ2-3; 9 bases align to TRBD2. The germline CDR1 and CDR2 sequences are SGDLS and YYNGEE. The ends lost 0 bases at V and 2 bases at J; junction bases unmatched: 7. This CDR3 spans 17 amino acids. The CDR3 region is CASSVGISGGHTDTQYF. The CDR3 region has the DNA TGTGCCAGCAGCGTAGGAATTAGCGGGGGCCACACAGATACGCAGTATTTT.

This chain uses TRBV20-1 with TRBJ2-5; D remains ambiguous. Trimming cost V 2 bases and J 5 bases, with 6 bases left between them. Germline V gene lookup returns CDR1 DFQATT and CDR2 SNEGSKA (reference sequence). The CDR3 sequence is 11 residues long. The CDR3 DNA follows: TGCAGTGCTAGAACGACGGAGACCCAGTACTTC. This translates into CSARTTETQYF.

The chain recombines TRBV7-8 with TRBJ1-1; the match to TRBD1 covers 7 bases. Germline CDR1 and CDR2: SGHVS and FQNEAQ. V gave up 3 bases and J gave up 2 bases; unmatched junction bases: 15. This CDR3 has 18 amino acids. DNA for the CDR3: TGTGCCAGCAGCTTGAGGGGGGACAGAGCCCAAGCAAACACTGAAGCTTTCTTT. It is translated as CASSLRGDRAQANTEAFF.